These T cell receptor beta chains were read from a single sample in a study of cytomegalovirus exposure and HLA in healthy donors. Clones were sequenced by immunoSEQ multiplex PCR, and TCRdb holds only the in-frame ones, with some missing. In all, the sample yields 200,000 or so clones. Sequenced sample: PBMCs. The receptors here all came from a boy between 10 and 17 years old in good health and CMV-seronegative. Each CDR3 is given with its conserved first and last residue. The order of the fields is J gene, V gene, D gene, CDR3 DNA, CDR3 protein. D genes are given only for firm matches.

>TRBJ2-3|TRBV4-3|TRBD2
TGCGCCAGCAGCCAAGAACTAGCGCGTGCCACAGATACGCAGTATTTT
CASSQELARATDTQYF
>TRBJ1-2|TRBV15|TRBD1
TGTGCCACCAGCCCGACAGGGGGGGGCTACACCTTC
CATSPTGGGYTF
>TRBJ1-5|TRBV7-8|NA
TGTGCCAGCAGCTTACAGGGGTTAGACCATCAGCCCCAGCATTTT
CASSLQGLDHQPQHF
>TRBJ2-1|TRBV28|NA
TGTGCCAGCCAACGACAGCCCAAATCCTACAATGAGCAGTTCTTC
CASQRQPKSYNEQFF
>TRBJ1-2|TRBV27|NA
TGTGCCAGCAGTTTAGGGGGGGGCCGAAACTATGGCTACACCTTC
CASSLGGGRNYGYTF
>TRBJ1-5|TRBV4-1|NA
TGCGCCAGCAGCGTAAACTTGGATCAGCCCCAGCATTTT
CASSVNLDQPQHF
>TRBJ1-2|TRBV7-9|NA
TGTGCCAGGTCGAAGGCGGTTGGCTACACCTTC
CARSKAVGYTF
>TRBJ2-7|TRBV6-1|NA
TGTGCCAGCAGTGCCAGACTAGAGGGCTCCTACGAGCAGTACTTC
CASSARLEGSYEQYF
>TRBJ1-6|TRBV6-5|TRBD1
TGTGCCAGCAGTTACGGGCAGGGGGCCTCTTCACCCCTCCACTTT
CASSYGQGASSPLHF
>TRBJ2-3|TRBV5-1|NA
TGCGCCAGCAGTCCCGGCCGGGGGTCGGGAGATACGCAGTATTTT
CASSPGRGSGDTQYF
>TRBJ2-1|TRBV11-3|NA
TGTGCCAGCAGCTTAGGAGGAGTGGCCTACAATGAGCAGTTCTTC
CASSLGGVAYNEQFF
>TRBJ2-7|TRBV28|TRBD2
TGTGCCAGCGGGGAGGGCTACGAGCGGTACTTC
CASGEGYERYF
>TRBJ2-3|TRBV7-3|NA
TGTGCCAGCAGCCCAGTGAATAGCCTACATACGCAGTATTTT
CASSPVNSLHTQYF
>TRBJ2-7|TRBV25-1|NA
TGTGCCAGCAGTGACGGGGGATATAACACCTACGAGCAGTACTTC
CASSDGGYNTYEQYF
>TRBJ1-1|TRBV5-1|TRBD1
TGCGCCAGCAGCGCACAGGGGGCCGAAGGAGAAGCTTTCTTT
CASSAQGAEGEAFF
>TRBJ2-7|TRBV27|TRBD2
TGTGCCAGCAGTTTGGGAGGGCACTACGAGCAGTACTTC
CASSLGGHYEQYF
>TRBJ1-2|TRBV19|NA
TGTGCCAGCAAGCACCTCAGCGATGTCGGCTACACCTTC
CASKHLSDVGYTF
>TRBJ2-7|TRBV28|TRBD1
TGTGCCAGCAGTATAAGGGGACAGCAATACGAGCAGTACTTC
CASSIRGQQYEQYF
>TRBJ1-2|TRBV11-2|NA
TGTGCCAGCAGCTTAGTGGGGGCCAACTATGGCTACACCTTC
CASSLVGANYGYTF
>TRBJ2-3|TRBV6-1|NA
TGTGCCAGCAGTGGGGGGCCGGGCGGTCAGGATACGCAGTATTTT
CASSGGPGGQDTQYF
>TRBJ2-2|TRBV5-1|TRBD2
TGCGCCACCAACGAGAAGGCTAGCGGGGGTACGAGCACCGGGGAGCTGTTTTTT
CATNEKASGGTSTGELFF
>TRBJ2-3|TRBV13|TRBD2
TGTGCCAGCAGGTTGGGAGGGAGCACAGATACGCAGTATTTT
CASRLGGSTDTQYF
>TRBJ2-3|TRBV6-5|TRBD1
TGTGCCAGCAGTTCTCGGACAGGGGCGGGAGATACGCAGTATTTT
CASSSRTGAGDTQYF
>TRBJ2-5|TRBV7-6|NA
TGTGCCAGCAGCACCGCAGGGGTAGTGGAGACCCAGTACTTC
CASSTAGVVETQYF
>TRBJ1-1|TRBV12-5|NA
TGTGCTAGTGGTCAACCAACGGGACTCCTCATGAACACTGAAGCTTTCTTT
CASGQPTGLLMNTEAFF
>TRBJ1-5|TRBV6-1|TRBD1
TGTGCCAGCAGTCCCTCGGGACAGAGCCAGCCCCAGCATTTT
CASSPSGQSQPQHF
>TRBJ1-1|TRBV4-1|NA
TGCGCCAGCAGCCAGTGGCTTAGGGACAAGAACACTGAAGCTTTCTTT
CASSQWLRDKNTEAFF
>TRBJ2-1|TRBV5-1|NA
TGCGCCAGCAGCGGACGGGGGACCTACAATGAGCAGTTCTTC
CASSGRGTYNEQFF
>TRBJ2-3|TRBV7-2|TRBD2
TGTGCCAGCAGCTTTAGCGGGAGCACAGATACGCAGTATTTT
CASSFSGSTDTQYF
>TRBJ1-1|TRBV6-5|NA
TGTGCCAGCAAACTCGGCAGGGGGAACACTGAAGCTTTCTTT
CASKLGRGNTEAFF
>TRBJ1-1|TRBV6-1|TRBD1
TGTGCCAGCAGGGCAGGGGGCTCTAGCACTGAAGCTTTCTTT
CASRAGGSSTEAFF
>TRBJ2-5|TRBV4-1|TRBD2
TGCGCCAGCAGCCAAGATCCGGGCCGAGGACTAGCGGCCCAAGAGACCCAGTACTTC
CASSQDPGRGLAAQETQYF
>TRBJ2-7|TRBV2|TRBD1
TGTGCCACCCGACAGGGAATCTCCGAGCAGTACTTC
CATRQGISEQYF
>TRBJ2-5|TRBV19|NA
TGTGCCAGTTCTCGGGGGGCCCAAGAGACCCAGTACTTC
CASSRGAQETQYF
>TRBJ2-7|TRBV11-1|NA
TGTGCCAGCAGCCTCGCGGCGAAGGCCTACGAGCAGTACTTC
CASSLAAKAYEQYF
>TRBJ1-6|TRBV30|NA
TGTGCCTGGAGTGGGGCGCTGTATAATTCACCCCTCCACTTT
CAWSGALYNSPLHF